The clone carrying this T cell receptor beta chain was recorded many times. The target antigen is unknown. The sample belongs to a study of T cell repertoires in cytomegalovirus infection. Background on the study: CMV infection plus the matching HLA type was flagged by public TCR beta signatures. Notes on the study in general: There were carriers of CMV plus the relevant HLA, and cumulative public TCR beta family frequency identified them.

TCRdb reprocessed the reads via MiXCR and lists one record per CDR3 protein. The data hold 340,000 or so distinct CDR3 sequences, with about 25% observed a single time. The germline V and J ends were trimmed by 2 bases and 2 bases, with 9 bases remaining between them. This CDR3 has 15 residues. Germline V gives CDR1 SSHAT, CDR2 FNYEAQ (reference sequence). Sequenced here: cultured PBMCs, sampled from culture after CMV antigen stimulation. The chain carries TRBV7-7 and TRBJ2-2; D gene ambiguous. This TCR came from a human donor in good health (CMV status not recorded). Some clones in this sample may be carry-over from other donors' samples. CDR3 residues: CASSLLGSNTGELFF. CDR3 DNA: TGTGCCAGCAGCTTATTGGGCAGTAACACCGGGGAGCTGTTTTTT.